This T cell receptor (beta chain) was identified during a study of T-cell reconstitution after alpha-beta-depleted transplantation in children. There are many counts of this clonotype. During its preparation, the TCRbeta library received unique molecular identifiers. MiXCR, applied by TCRdb to the PCR reads, yields one record per CDR3 protein. The data contain about 610,000 distinct CDR3 sequences, approximately 10% of them singletons. The V and J ends lost 2 bases and 1 base respectively, with 5 bases between them. CDR3 size: 13 residues. Germline CDR1 and CDR2: SGHDN and FVKESK. The sequence was obtained from a human donor who donated a stem cell graft to a child with acute myeloid leukemia. The sequencing used PBMCs from the stem cell graft donor, collected from the stem cell graft. This chain uses TRBV14 with TRBJ1-1; D gene ambiguous. Here the CDR3 DNA reads TGTGCCAGCAGCCAAAAAAGGAACACTGAAGCTTTCTTT. It is translated as CASSQKRNTEAFF.